This T cell receptor (beta chain) was sequenced during a study of cytomegalovirus exposure and HLA in healthy donors (dated by TCRdb to 2015 to 2018). Broadly, across the study: In an earlier analysis of around 540 of the donors, 276 Gb of sequence data and some 100 million unique TCR beta sequences from roughly 190 million T cells were reported. Donor age, sex, ethnicity and CMV serostatus were collected together with the repertoire data. To predict cytomegalovirus infection status, the study brought together high-throughput TCR immunosequencing, statistical association of individual TCRs with disease status, and machine learning. The study aimed to test whether signatures of past pathogen exposure could be identified by cataloging public T cell receptors. HLA typing covered class I and class II loci at four-digit resolution. Typing coverage differed by locus: A, B, C, DRB1 and DQB1 were typed in about 620-630 donors, DQA1 in 500 to 550, DPA1 in some 600, and DPB1 in 400 to 480. Besides the first cohort of around 670 subjects, a separate validation cohort made up of 95 to 150 different subjects was used. Of the 300 to 450 genotyped donors, about 80% fell in the genetic ancestry cluster associated with self-reported Caucasian donors. Five DR-DQ haplotypes were handled as single units for association and clustering, since linkage in the cohort was strong. To decide whether each TCR beta V gene segment behaved as functional or pseudogenic, an earlier analysis of approximately 620 of the donors relied on high-throughput TCR beta sequencing. A later genetic analysis used genome-wide SNP genotypes for about three fifths of the roughly 700 donors, treating that subset as a discovery cohort. Roughly 300 gigabases of sequencing data and around 80 million unique TCR sequences made up an early release that covered approximately 650 HLA-typed donors. Among some 410 genotyped donors of the cohort, an average of approximately 200,000 unique TCR beta nucleotide sequences was sequenced per donor, of which roughly 17% were non-productive. All discovery cohort repertoires had been generated using a single sequencing platform. The study profiled the T cell repertoires of 500 to 800 subjects by immunosequencing and related them to cytomegalovirus serostatus. A later analysis re-analyzed previously published TCR beta repertoires from about 730 donors and added high-resolution HLA genotyping to study TCR occurrence patterns. The later analysis used no new phenotypic data to find candidate immune exposures, relying instead on TCR beta sequences and their occurrence across donors.

In total, more than 500 healthy bone marrow donors made up the cohort. Cohort members were all nominally healthy when sampled, although unrecorded immune exposures were likely present. The donor was CMV seronegative and was included in the group of hundreds of seronegative cohort members. Every donor gave a peripheral blood sample, and the peripheral blood mononuclear cells from that sample were used for TCR beta sequencing. The Qiagen DNeasy Blood Extraction Kit was used to extract genomic DNA from the blood cell samples. What the work shows at the level of the full study, not this receptor alone: The cohort was sequenced for TCR beta chains only, and without alpha or paired-chain data the features that could be detected were limited. The only immune exposure information available for the cohort was CMV serostatus. Correlated functional status among segregating V segments might reflect linkage disequilibrium, but an unknown experimental factor could not be ruled out. In a later analysis, most CMV-associated TCR beta chains were found to appear HLA-restricted, with HLA associations seemingly driven largely by CMV exposure. Because counts were too low, seventeen rarely observed V segments, including chromosome 9 orphons, were left out of the earlier analysis of some 600 of the donors. The study gave a list of about 150 TCR beta chains associated with cytomegalovirus. In an earlier analysis of some 540 of the donors, most TCR beta V segments appeared in productive rearrangements about 90% or about 30% of the time, broadly matching IMGT annotations. According to a later analysis, TCR association rates differed among HLA loci, with DRB1 alleles showing the most associated TCRs and HLA-C alleles showing the fewest. The classifier was reported to diagnose cytomegalovirus status with high specificity and sensitivity in both the original cohort and the validation cohort. Because the 87-base-pair reads could not distinguish some IMGT-functional V segments, including TRBV6-2 and TRBV6-3, those segments were excluded. Because HLA typing was missing for some donors at each locus, association tests included only the typed subset. A later analysis found that HLA-associated TCR beta chains were more clonally expanded and had lower generation probabilities than equally common non-associated chains. Most TCR sequences were seen in very few donors, while some public TCRs were found in many individuals. Sequencing depth was assumed to be roughly uniform across donors in the presence/absence analyses, though that assumption may not hold. According to the authors, the approach could potentially be generalized to other disease states and immunological phenotypes. When HLA alleles, especially DR and DQ, strongly co-occurred, TCR associations were difficult to assign to individual alleles. The sequencing pipeline was judged likely to have produced a cluster of highly shared sequence variants as a technical artifact. A further reported finding was that TCR beta sequences accurately predicted the HLA-A and HLA-B alleles for most subjects in the first cohort. According to a later analysis, parvovirus B19, influenza, CMV and Epstein-Barr virus appeared linked to several top co-occurrence clusters. A later genetic analysis associated a missense DCLRE1C variant with V-gene and J-gene trimming of TCR beta chains, and an independent cohort replicated the association. A few of the identified cytomegalovirus-associated TCR beta chains were confirmed in vitro to be specific for cytomegalovirus antigens. At a false discovery rate of 0.05, a later analysis linked 16,951 TCR beta sequences to specific HLA alleles. A later genetic analysis reported fewer N-insertions in productive TCRs among donors in an Asian-associated ancestry cluster than the roughly 700-donor mean.

The CDR3 runs 15 amino acids, cysteine and phenylalanine included. The entry retains the CDR3 DNA only, 45 bases that are in frame from base 1. Receptors were amplified or captured by the immunoSEQ multiplex PCR assay. For the multiplex PCR, a mixture combining 60 forward primers for TCR Vbeta segments and 13 reverse primers for TCR Jbeta segments was used. A multiplex PCR assay on genomic DNA amplified the CDR3 region of rearranged TCR beta genes. The amplified TCR beta libraries were sequenced on the Illumina HiSeq System as 87-base-pair reads. Per the authors' processing: A later analysis tallied around 80 million unique TCR beta chains across the 660 or so repertoires, and around 9.9 million of those chains were shared by two or more donors. Raw reads were error-corrected and collapsed into unique sequences by a nearest-neighbor algorithm in which closely related sequences were merged to remove PCR and sequencing errors. CDR3 sequences were aligned to IMGT reference sequences to assign V, D and J gene segments. For a sequence to be retained, at least a six-nucleotide match to both a V gene segment and a J gene segment was required. A rearrangement was called productive if the CDR3 had no stop codons and remained in frame with V and J, and every other rearrangement was called non-productive. Following IMGT convention, CDR3 was defined as the stretch from the second conserved V-encoded cysteine to the conserved J-encoded phenylalanine. In an earlier analysis of roughly 580 of the donors, sequences lacking an unambiguous match to a single V gene segment were excluded. In an earlier analysis of approximately 560 of the donors, a V segment was called functional when productive rearrangements were above 56.7%, and segregating when the standard deviation between donors exceeded 5%. To diagnose cytomegalovirus status from the catalog of TCR beta chain sequences, a statistical classification framework was built. V and J gene assignment, in a later analysis, came from comparing TCR nucleotide sequences with IMGT/GENE-DB human TR gene sequences. The TCRdist pipeline was used in a later analysis to assign CDR3 sequences and most-parsimonious VDJ recombination scenarios. In a later analysis, each TCR beta chain was defined by its CDR3 amino acid sequence together with its V-gene family, and reads without a unique V-gene family were excluded. To address suspected cross-contamination and a sequencing artifact, a later analysis removed around 590 highly shared, low-generation-probability nucleotide sequences. In a later analysis, a clonal expansion index for each public chain was calculated from normalized within-repertoire ranks of inferred template counts. In a later analysis, generation probabilities were computed with a VDJ recombination model fitted to out-of-frame rearrangements, and the resulting probabilities were checked against IGoR. Hypergeometric tests were used in a later analysis to score TCR-TCR, TCR-HLA and TCR-CMV co-occurrence, with a repertoire-size bias correction applied to the TCR pairs. False discovery rates were estimated in a later analysis by permuting HLA or CMV assignments 20 times. In a later analysis, co-occurring TCRs were grouped with DBSCAN, and TCRdist sequence similarity was added when clustering was performed within HLA-allele-positive subsets. Repertoires with fewer than 30,000 or more than 120,000 public chains were left out of co-occurrence clustering, as were about 5 repertoires with anomalous nucleotide sharing. TCRdb carries this immuneACCESS record with in-frame sequences only. Its versions omit some clonotypes, under half of them owing to an unresolved V gene in the studies checked, with the rest unexplained. The DNA gave D and trimming, while V, J and clone size come from that table. The sample profile shows roughly 190,000 clones; about 77% of them were found once. The ten biggest clones cover roughly 2.7% of the sample.

This clone was seen more than once but under ten times. Its antigen target is currently unknown. Base qualities are not at hand, and no much larger clone is one base apart. This clonotype was sampled from a female donor in good health and CMV-seronegative. The sequencing input was PBMCs. This chain joins TRBV1 to TRBJ2-7; the tabulated D call, TRBD2, remains unverified against the DNA. TRBV1 is reported as a pseudogene. CDR3 protein: CTSRRSSFSSYEQYF. Here is the DNA: TGCACCAGCAGGCGATCTAGCTTTAGCTCCTACGAGCAGTACTTC.